Below, one T cell receptor beta chain is given with its context. The antigen remains unidentified. These data belong to a study of shared clonotypes between healthy human individuals. Findings and limits, study-wide: Some clonotypes were shared by all four sorted-subset donors, while others were not shared. The non-shared ones had lower generation probabilities than the shared ones.

V was pared by 4 bases and J by 0 bases, with 12 bases of the junction left unmatched. Germline loops: CDR1 SGHAT, CDR2 FQNNGV. CDR3 length: 17 amino acids. The genomic DNA of each subset was split evenly across several immunoSEQ plates. The method was immunoSEQ multiplex PCR; TCRdb's version includes in-frame clones alone and lacks a portion of them. The sample holds more than 1.2 million clones; 98% are singletons and the top ten take 0.36%. Sequencing was carried out using naive CD4+ T cells sorted from blood. Subset given: CD45RA+ positively selected. This clonotype was obtained from a young man in good health. The J gene is TRBJ2-7, the V gene TRBV11-2; 7 bases agree with TRBD1. The CDR3 sequence is CASSSDPGGKDSYEQYF. Here the CDR3 DNA reads TGTGCCAGCAGCTCAGACCCAGGGGGAAAGGACTCCTACGAGCAGTACTTC.